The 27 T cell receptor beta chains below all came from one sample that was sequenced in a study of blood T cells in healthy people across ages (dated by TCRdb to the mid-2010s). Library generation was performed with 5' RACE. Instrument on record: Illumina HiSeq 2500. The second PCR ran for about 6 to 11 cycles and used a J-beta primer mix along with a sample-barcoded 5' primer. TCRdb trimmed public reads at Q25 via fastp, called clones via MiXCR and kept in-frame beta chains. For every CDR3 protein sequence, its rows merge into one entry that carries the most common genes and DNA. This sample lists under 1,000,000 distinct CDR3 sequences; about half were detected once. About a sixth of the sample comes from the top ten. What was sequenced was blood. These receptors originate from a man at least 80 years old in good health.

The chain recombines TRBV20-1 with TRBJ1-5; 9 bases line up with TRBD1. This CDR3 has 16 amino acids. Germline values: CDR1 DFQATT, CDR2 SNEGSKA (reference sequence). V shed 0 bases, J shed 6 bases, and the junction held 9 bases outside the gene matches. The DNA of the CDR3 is TGCAGTGCTAGAGATCCCGGACAGGGGCTTGCTCAGCCCCAGCATTTT. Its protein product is CSARDPGQGLAQPQHF.

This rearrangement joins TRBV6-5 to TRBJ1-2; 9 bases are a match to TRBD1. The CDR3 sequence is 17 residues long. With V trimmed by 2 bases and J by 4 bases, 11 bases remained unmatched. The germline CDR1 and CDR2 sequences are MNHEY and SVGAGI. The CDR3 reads CASSYRTNRGRAYGYTF. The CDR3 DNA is TGTGCCAGCAGTTACCGCACCAACAGGGGGCGCGCCTATGGCTACACCTTC.

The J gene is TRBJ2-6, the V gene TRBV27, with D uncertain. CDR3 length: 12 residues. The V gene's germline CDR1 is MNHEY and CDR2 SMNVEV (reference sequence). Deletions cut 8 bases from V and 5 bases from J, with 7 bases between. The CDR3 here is CASGVWANVLTF. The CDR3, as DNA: TGTGCCAGCGGGGTTTGGGCCAACGTCCTGACTTTC.

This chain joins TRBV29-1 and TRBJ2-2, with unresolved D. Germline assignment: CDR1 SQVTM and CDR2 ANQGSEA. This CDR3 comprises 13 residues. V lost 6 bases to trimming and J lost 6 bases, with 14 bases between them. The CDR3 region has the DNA TGCAGCGTAAGACATAGCACCGCCGGGGAGCTGTTTTTT. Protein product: CSVRHSTAGELFF.

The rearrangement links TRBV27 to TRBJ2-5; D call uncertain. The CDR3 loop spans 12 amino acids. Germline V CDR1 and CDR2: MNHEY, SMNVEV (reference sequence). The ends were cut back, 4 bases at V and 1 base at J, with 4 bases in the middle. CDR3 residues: CASSSVQETQYF. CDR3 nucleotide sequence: TGTGCCAGCAGTTCCGTCCAAGAGACCCAGTACTTC.

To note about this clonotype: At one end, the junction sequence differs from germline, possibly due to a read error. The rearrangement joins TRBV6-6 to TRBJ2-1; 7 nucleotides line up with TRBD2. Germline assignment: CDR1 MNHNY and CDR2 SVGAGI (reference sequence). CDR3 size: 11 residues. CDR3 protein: CAGSDGGSPFF. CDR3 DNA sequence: TGTGCCGGCAGTGATGGCGGGAGCCCGTTCTTC.

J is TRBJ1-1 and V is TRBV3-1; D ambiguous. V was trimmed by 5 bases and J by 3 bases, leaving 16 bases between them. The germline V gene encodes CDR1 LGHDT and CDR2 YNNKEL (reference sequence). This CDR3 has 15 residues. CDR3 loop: CASSFQPKTHTEAFF. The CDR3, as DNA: TGTGCCAGCAGCTTCCAGCCCAAGACACACACTGAAGCTTTCTTT.

CDR3 region: CATSDPRGQNEQFF. CDR3 bases: TGTGCCACCAGTGACCCTAGAGGCCAGAATGAGCAGTTCTTC. The chain carries TRBV24-1 and TRBJ2-1; unclear D gene. CDR1 is KGHDR and CDR2 is SFDVKD in the germline V gene. Deletions cut 4 bases from V and 7 bases from J, with 13 bases between. CDR3 size: 14 residues.

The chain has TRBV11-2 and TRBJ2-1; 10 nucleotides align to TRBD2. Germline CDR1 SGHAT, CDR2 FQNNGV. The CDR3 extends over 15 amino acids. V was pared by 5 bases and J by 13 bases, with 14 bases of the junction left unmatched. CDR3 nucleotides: TGTGCCAGCAGCCACGTAGCGGGAGGCCAAGAGACCCAGTTCTTC. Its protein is CASSHVAGGQETQFF.

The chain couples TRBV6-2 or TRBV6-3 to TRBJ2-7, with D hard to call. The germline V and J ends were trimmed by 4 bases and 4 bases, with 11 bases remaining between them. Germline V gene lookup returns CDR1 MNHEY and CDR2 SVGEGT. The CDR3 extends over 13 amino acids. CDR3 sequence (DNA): TGTGCCAGCAGTTCAACCTTCCTGTACGAGCAGTACTTC. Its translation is CASSSTFLYEQYF.

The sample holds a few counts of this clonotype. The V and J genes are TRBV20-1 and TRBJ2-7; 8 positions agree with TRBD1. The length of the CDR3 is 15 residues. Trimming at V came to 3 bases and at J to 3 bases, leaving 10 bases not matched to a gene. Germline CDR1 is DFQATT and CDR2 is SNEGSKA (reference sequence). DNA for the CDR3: TGCAGTGCTAGTCCTGGGACAGGCTTCGGCTACGAGCAGTACTTC. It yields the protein CSASPGTGFGYEQYF.

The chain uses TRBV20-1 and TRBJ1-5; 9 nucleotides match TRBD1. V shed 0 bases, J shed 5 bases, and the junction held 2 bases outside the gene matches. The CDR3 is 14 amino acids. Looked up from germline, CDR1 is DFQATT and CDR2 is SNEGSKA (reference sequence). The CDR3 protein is CSAREGQGYQPQHF. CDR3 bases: TGCAGTGCTAGAGAGGGACAGGGATATCAGCCCCAGCATTTT.

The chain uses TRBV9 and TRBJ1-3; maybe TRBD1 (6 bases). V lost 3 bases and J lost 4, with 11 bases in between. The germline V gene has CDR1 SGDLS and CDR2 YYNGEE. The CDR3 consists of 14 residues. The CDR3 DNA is TGTGCCAGCAGCGCACAGGGTCCAGGAAACACCATATATTTT. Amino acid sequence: CASSAQGPGNTIYF.

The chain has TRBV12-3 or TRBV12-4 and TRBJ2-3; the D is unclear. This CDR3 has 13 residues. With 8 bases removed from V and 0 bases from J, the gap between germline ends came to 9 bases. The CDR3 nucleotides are TGTGCCAGCGGGCCGGTCAGCACAGATACGCAGTATTTT. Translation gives CASGPVSTDTQYF.

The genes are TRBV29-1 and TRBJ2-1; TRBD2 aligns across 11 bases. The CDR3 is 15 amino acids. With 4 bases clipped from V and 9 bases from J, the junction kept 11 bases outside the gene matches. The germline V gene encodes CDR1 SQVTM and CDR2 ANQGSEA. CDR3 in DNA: TGCAGCGTTGGCGGGACTAGCGGCGATTTTAGTGAGCAGTTCTTC. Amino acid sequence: CSVGGTSGDFSEQFF.

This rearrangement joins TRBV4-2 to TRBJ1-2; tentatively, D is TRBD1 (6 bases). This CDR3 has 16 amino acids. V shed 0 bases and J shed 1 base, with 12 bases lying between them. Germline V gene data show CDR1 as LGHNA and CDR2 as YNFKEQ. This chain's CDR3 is CASSQDRVGGNYGYTF. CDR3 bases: TGTGCCAGCAGCCAAGATCGGGTAGGGGGTAACTATGGCTACACCTTC.

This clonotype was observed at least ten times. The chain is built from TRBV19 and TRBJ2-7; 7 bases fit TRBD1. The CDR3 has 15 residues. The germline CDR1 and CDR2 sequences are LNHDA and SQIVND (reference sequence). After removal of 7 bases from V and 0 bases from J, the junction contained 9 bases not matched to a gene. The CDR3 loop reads CASTERGTDSYEQYF. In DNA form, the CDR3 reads TGTGCCAGTACCGAAAGAGGGACAGACTCCTACGAGCAGTACTTC. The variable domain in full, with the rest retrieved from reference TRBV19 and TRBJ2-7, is DGGITQSPKYLFRKEGQNVTLSCEQNLNHDAMYWYRQDPGQGLRLIYYSQIVNDFQKGDIAEGYSVSREKKESFPLTVTSAQKNPTAFYLCASTERGTDSYEQYFGPGTRLTVT.

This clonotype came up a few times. The CDR3 spells CASSPSGSNYGYTF. CDR3 coding DNA: TGTGCCAGCAGTCCGTCCGGGAGTAACTATGGCTACACCTTC. The chain couples TRBV28 to TRBJ1-2; no firm D call. V lost 5 bases to trimming and J lost 1 base, with 11 bases between them. From germline, CDR1 is MDHEN and CDR2 SYDVKM. The CDR3 runs to 14 residues.

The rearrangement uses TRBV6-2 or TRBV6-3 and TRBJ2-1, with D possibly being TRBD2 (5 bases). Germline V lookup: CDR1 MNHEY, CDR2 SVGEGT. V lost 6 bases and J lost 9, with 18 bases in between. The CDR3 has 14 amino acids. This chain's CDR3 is CASSPQRARAEQFF. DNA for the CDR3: TGTGCCAGCAGCCCCCAGCGAGCGCGGGCTGAGCAGTTCTTC.

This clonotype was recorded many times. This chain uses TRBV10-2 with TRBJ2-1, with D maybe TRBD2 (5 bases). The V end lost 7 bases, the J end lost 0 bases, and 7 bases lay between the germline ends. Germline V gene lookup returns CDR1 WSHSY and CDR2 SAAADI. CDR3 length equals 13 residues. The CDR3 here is CASTSTSYNEQFF. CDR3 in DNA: TGCGCCAGCACTAGCACCTCCTACAATGAGCAGTTCTTC.

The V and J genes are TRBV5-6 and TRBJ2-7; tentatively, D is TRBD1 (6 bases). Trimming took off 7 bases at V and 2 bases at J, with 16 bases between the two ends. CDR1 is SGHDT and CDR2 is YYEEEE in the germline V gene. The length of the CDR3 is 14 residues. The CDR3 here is CASEPLGATYEQYF. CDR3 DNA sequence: TGTGCCAGCGAGCCTTTGGGGGCTACCTACGAGCAGTACTTC. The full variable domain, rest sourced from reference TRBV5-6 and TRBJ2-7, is DAGVTQSPTHLIKTRGQQVTLRCSPKSGHDTVSWYQQALGQGPQFIFQYYEEEERQRGNFPDRFSGHQFPNYSSELNVNALLLGDSALYLCASEPLGATYEQYFGPGTRLTVT.

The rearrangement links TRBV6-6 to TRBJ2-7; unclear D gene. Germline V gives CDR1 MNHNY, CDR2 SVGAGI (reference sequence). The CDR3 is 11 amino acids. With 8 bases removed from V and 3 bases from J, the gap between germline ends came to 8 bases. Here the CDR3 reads CASFAGYEQYF. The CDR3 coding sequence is TGTGCCAGCTTTGCAGGCTACGAGCAGTACTTC.

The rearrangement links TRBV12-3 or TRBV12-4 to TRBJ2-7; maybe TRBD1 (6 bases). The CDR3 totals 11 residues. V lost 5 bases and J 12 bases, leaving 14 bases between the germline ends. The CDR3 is CASSTGWESYF. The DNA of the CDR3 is TGTGCCAGCAGTACAGGGTGGGAGTCGTACTTC.

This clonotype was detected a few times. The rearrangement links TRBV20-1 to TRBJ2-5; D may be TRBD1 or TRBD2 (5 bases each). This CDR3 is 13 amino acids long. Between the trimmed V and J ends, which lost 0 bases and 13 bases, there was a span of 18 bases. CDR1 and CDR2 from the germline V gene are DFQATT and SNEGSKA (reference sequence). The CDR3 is CSARDQGSRVTYF. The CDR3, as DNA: TGCAGTGCTAGAGATCAGGGTTCGCGGGTAACGTACTTC.

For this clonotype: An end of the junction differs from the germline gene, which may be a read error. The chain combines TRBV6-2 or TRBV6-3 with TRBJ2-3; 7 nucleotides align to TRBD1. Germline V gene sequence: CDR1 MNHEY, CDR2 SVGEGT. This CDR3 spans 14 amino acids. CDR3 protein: CATEQGSGTDAQYF. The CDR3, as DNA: TGTGCCACCGAACAGGGGAGCGGCACAGATGCGCAGTATTTT.

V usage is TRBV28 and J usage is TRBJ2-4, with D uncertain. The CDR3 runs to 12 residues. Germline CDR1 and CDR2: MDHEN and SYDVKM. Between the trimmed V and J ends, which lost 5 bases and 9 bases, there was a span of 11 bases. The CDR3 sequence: CASSRVGFIQYF. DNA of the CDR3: TGTGCCAGCAGTAGGGTAGGGTTCATTCAGTACTTC.

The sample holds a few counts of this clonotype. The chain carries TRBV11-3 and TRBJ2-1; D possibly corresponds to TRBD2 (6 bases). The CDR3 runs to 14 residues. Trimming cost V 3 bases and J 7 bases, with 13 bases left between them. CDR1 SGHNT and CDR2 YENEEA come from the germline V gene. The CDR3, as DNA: TGTGCCAGCAGCTTTGGGGGGAGTAGGAATGAGCAGTTCTTC. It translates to CASSFGGSRNEQFF.